This T cell receptor (beta chain) was documented in a study of Tregs in tolerant kidney transplant recipients. Notes on the study in general: Tregs expanded with activated donor B cells seemed most donor-specific. Changing PCR primers prevented nucleotide comparison between some patients' samples. This study did not directly address biological reproducibility.

Using immunoSEQ multiplex PCR, the repertoire was profiled, and TCRdb retains in-frame clones only, with some absent. The repertoire holds tens of thousands of clones, more than 85% seen once, with 1.5% to 2% in the top ten. In this sample, this clone turned up once. Its antigen is still unknown. CDR1 is LGHNA and CDR2 is YSLEER in the germline V gene. The CDR3 sequence is 13 residues long. V lost 0 bases and J lost 5, with 2 bases in between. Recipients received nonmyeloablative bone marrow transplants from related graft donors, with transient mixed chimerism. CD4+CD25+CD127- Tregs, CD4+CD25- non-Tregs, CD4 and CD8 cells were sorted.

This chain joins TRBV4-3 and TRBJ1-6; D not certain. The receptor was isolated from a human patient who received a combined kidney and bone marrow transplant. Some T cells may be the graft donor's. The sample here was CD4+ T cells from blood (PBMCs), taken 12 months after the transplant. Here the CDR3 DNA reads TGCGCCAGCAGCCAAGACGATAATTCACCCCTCCACTTT. Amino acid sequence: CASSQDDNSPLHF.